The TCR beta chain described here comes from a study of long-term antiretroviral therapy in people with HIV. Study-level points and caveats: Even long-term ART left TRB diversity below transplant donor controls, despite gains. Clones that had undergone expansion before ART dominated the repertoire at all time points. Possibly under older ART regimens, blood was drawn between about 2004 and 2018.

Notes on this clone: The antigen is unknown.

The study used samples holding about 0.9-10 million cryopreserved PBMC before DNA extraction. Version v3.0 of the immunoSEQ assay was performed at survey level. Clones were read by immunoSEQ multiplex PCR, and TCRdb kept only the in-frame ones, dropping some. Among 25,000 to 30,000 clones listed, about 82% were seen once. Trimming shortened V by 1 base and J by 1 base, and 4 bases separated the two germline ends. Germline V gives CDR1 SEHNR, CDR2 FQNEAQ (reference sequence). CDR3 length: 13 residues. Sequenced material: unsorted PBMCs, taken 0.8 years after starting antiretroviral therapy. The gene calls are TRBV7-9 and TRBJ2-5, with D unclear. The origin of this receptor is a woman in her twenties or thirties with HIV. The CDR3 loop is CASSLGPQETQYF. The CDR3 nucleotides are TGTGCCAGCAGCTTAGGTCCCCAAGAGACCCAGTACTTC.